These 5 T cell receptor beta chains originate from one sample sequenced in a study of cytomegalovirus exposure and HLA in healthy donors. 13 Jbeta primers and 60 Vbeta primers were used for the PCR. Produced via immunoSEQ multiplex PCR; TCRdb's table is partial and in-frame only. This sample contains around 25,000 clones. Sequencing input: PBMCs. The receptors originated from a male donor in good health and CMV-seropositive.

J is TRBJ2-7 and V is TRBV7-2; 7 nucleotides align to TRBD1. The germline V gene has CDR1 SGHTA and CDR2 FQGNSA. The trim removed 1 base at V and 1 base at J, leaving 4 bases unmatched. The CDR3 sequence is 15 residues long. The CDR3 is CASSLVSGGSYEQYF. The DNA of the CDR3 is TGTGCCAGCAGCTTAGTGTCAGGGGGTTCCTACGAGCAGTACTTC. Full variable domain (missing parts from reference TRBV7-2 and TRBJ2-7): GAGVSQSPSNKVTEKGKDVELRCDPISGHTALYWYRQSLGQGLEFLIYFQGNSAPDKSGLPSDRFSAERTGGSVSTLTIQRTQQEDSAVYLCASSLVSGGSYEQYFGPGTRLTVT.

CDR3 DNA sequence: TGTGCCATCACACAGGGGACAGGCCCTTATGGCTACACCTTC. This translates into CAITQGTGPYGYTF. The chain carries TRBV28 and TRBJ1-2; 8 bases map to TRBD1. J gave up 5 bases and V 10 bases, and 12 bases lay outside the gene matches. From germline, CDR1 is MDHEN and CDR2 SYDVKM. The CDR3 loop spans 14 amino acids.

V and J are TRBV7-2 and TRBJ2-3; no reliable D call. V lost 1 base, J lost 4 bases, and 9 bases lay in between. This CDR3 has 14 residues. Germline CDR1 is SGHTA and CDR2 is FQGNSA. The CDR3 DNA is TGTGCCAGCAGCTTAGAACCAGGCCCAGATACGCAGTATTTT. Translation gives CASSLEPGPDTQYF.

The genes are TRBV19 and TRBJ2-7; 11 bases align to TRBD1. The J segment lost 4 bases and the V segment lost 6 bases, leaving 5 bases of the junction unmatched. Per the germline V gene, CDR1 is LNHDA and CDR2 is SQIVND (reference sequence). The length of the CDR3 is 14 residues. DNA for the CDR3: TGTGCCAGTAGGCGGACAGGGGGCCAATACGAGCAGTACTTC. Translation gives CASRRTGGQYEQYF.

The chain couples TRBV6-5 to TRBJ2-3; 9 nucleotides agree with TRBD1. Germline CDR1 and CDR2: MNHEY and SVGAGI. The CDR3 is 14 amino acids. Trimming at V came to 10 bases and at J to 1 base, leaving 6 bases not matched to a gene. The CDR3 protein is CATKDRGRTDTQYF. The CDR3 bases are TGTGCCACCAAGGACAGGGGACGCACAGATACGCAGTATTTT.